Following are 9 T cell receptor beta chains from one sample sequenced in a study of shared clonotypes between healthy human individuals. TCRdb keeps only in-frame clones here, not all; method: immunoSEQ multiplex PCR. Of roughly 500,000 clones listed, roughly 80% are singletons. Sequencing was carried out using PBMCs. The receptors shown here come from a woman aged 40 to 50 in good health. Some clones in this sample may be carry-over from other donors' samples.

This clone was found once. V gene TRBV18 combines with J gene TRBJ2-3; 13 bases map to TRBD2. Looked up from germline, CDR1 is KGHSH and CDR2 is LQKENI. The CDR3 spans 16 residues. The V gene end was trimmed by 4 bases and the J gene end by 4 bases; junction bases not matched to a gene: 5. The DNA of the CDR3 is TGTGCCAGCTCACTGCGGACTAGCGGGAGTGCAGATACGCAGTATTTT. It yields the protein CASSLRTSGSADTQYF.

The chain recombines TRBV27 with TRBJ2-7; D might be TRBD1 (5 bases). The V gene lost 5 bases and the J gene lost 3 bases, with 17 bases spanning the gap. Germline assignment: CDR1 MNHEY and CDR2 SMNVEV (reference sequence). CDR3 size: 15 residues. The CDR3 loop reads CASSPRQTKNYEQYF. CDR3 nucleotide sequence: TGTGCCAGCAGTCCGCGACAGACGAAGAACTACGAGCAGTACTTC.

The chain links TRBV7-9 to TRBJ2-7, with TRBD1 identical over 11 bases. Germline values: CDR1 SEHNR, CDR2 FQNEAQ (reference sequence). V shed 6 bases and J 3 bases; nucleotides not matched to a gene: 4. The CDR3 is 14 residues long. The CDR3 DNA is TGTGCCAGCAGAGCCGGGACAGGGGGCTACGAGCAGTACTTC. This sequence encodes CASRAGTGGYEQYF.

The chain combines TRBV6-1 with TRBJ2-1; unclear D gene. The germline V gene has CDR1 MNHNS and CDR2 SASEGT. The CDR3 consists of 12 residues. V was clipped by 3 bases and J by 12 bases, with 12 bases between them. CDR3 DNA sequence: TGTGCCAGCAGTGATCGCCCCGGCCCGCAGTTCTTC. This sequence encodes CASSDRPGPQFF.

This clone has more than one count but fewer than ten. This chain uses TRBV28 with TRBJ1-2; D not resolved. CDR3 size: 13 residues. Germline V lookup: CDR1 MDHEN, CDR2 SYDVKM. The ends were cut back, 4 bases at V and 0 bases at J, with 6 bases in the middle. The CDR3 region is CASSSLANYGYTF. The CDR3 region has the DNA TGTGCCAGCAGTTCACTTGCTAACTATGGCTACACCTTC.

Note on this clone: This likely reflects a read error, since a far larger clone is one base away. This chain joins TRBV6-1 and TRBJ2-7; unclear D gene. The CDR3 has 13 amino acids. The V gene's germline CDR1 is MNHNS and CDR2 SASEGT. The CDR3 nucleotides are TGTGCCAGCAGTGACTACAGCTCCTACAAGCAGTACTTC. Its translation is CASSDYSSYKQYF.

The chain has TRBV19 and TRBJ1-4; 11 positions match TRBD1. V lost 5 bases and J lost 8; bases outside the gene matches: 7. The CDR3 runs 15 residues. Germline CDR1 reads LNHDA; CDR2 reads SQIVND (reference sequence). CDR3: CASSAWTGGQEKLFF. CDR3 coding DNA: TGTGCCAGTAGTGCCTGGACAGGGGGCCAGGAAAAACTGTTTTTT.

The chain combines TRBV18 with TRBJ1-3; D unclear. V was shortened by 3 bases and J by 0 bases, with 9 bases between the two germline ends. The CDR3 totals 15 residues. The germline CDR1 and CDR2 sequences are KGHSH and LQKENI. The CDR3 protein is CASSPLGDSGNTIYF. DNA of the CDR3: TGTGCCAGCTCACCCTTGGGAGACTCTGGAAACACCATATATTTT.

The chain recombines TRBV7-6 with TRBJ2-5, with D perhaps matching TRBD1 (5 bases). CDR1 and CDR2 from the germline V gene are SGHVS and FNYEAQ. V shed 4 bases and J shed 4 bases, with 13 bases lying between them. This CDR3 has 14 residues. The CDR3 spells CASSSPSRGETQYF. The DNA of the CDR3 is TGTGCCAGCAGCTCCCCCAGTAGGGGAGAGACCCAGTACTTC.